This T cell receptor beta chain emerged from a study of response to subunit inactivated influenza vaccine. Findings and limits, study-wide: Each seasonal influenza vaccination recruits few new T cells, the authors suggested.

At least ten counts were recorded for this clonotype. Its antigen is unidentified. TCRdb processed the RT-PCR reads anew with MiXCR; each CDR3 protein has one entry. The data contain some 550,000 distinct CDR3 sequences, less than 25% of them singletons. These records were also assigned to another study, of T cells expressing NK-cell markers. That source notes: Production of TCR beta cDNA relied on 5'RACE template switching with UMIs. HCMV serostatus: seven of eight sequenced donors positive, one negative. Leadership of the CD3+CD56-NKG2C+ fraction also belonged to these clonotypes in several donors.

The source is a man aged 45-65 years who received an inactivated influenza vaccine. Source: CD4+ T cells sorted from PBMCs, taken roughly 12 days after vaccination.

CDR3 DNA sequence: TGCGCCAGCAGCTTGGCCAGGGAGGGCGGTAGGTCTGAAGCTTTCTTT. Its protein product is CASSLAREGGRSEAFF. The chain is built from TRBV5-1 and TRBJ1-1, with a possible D match to TRBD1 (5 bases). Trimming stripped 0 bases from V and 6 bases from J, with 18 bases between. Per the germline V gene, CDR1 is SGHRS and CDR2 is YFSETQ. The CDR3 runs 16 residues. Filled out from reference TRBV5-1 and TRBJ1-1, the complete variable domain reads KAGVTQTPRYLIKTRGQQVTLSCSPISGHRSVSWYQQTPGQGLQFLFEYFSETQRNKGNFPGRFSGRQFSNSRSEMNVSTLELGDSALYLCASSLAREGGRSEAFFGQGTRLTVV.